This T cell receptor (beta chain) is from a study of cytotoxic CD8 clonotypes in ibrutinib-treated CLL. Study-level information: An average of around 250,000 productive templates and some 99,000 productive rearrangements was obtained per sample. Notes on the study in general: Clonality correlated strongly with circulating CD8+ T cells and exceeded age-matched healthy donors at baseline. Public clonotypes occurred uncommonly; on treatment, they contracted or remained stable.

PBMCs that had been cryopreserved were the source of about 2 micrograms of genomic DNA for TCR beta libraries. The CDR3 is 17 amino acids. The germline CDR1 and CDR2 sequences are LNHDA and SQIVND (reference sequence). V was clipped by 7 bases and J by 4 bases, with 25 bases between them. Comment on this clone: The antigen is not known.

TCRdb keeps only in-frame clones here, not all; method: immunoSEQ multiplex PCR. Of roughly 50,000 clones listed, 50% to 65% are singletons. The chain couples TRBV19 to TRBJ1-2, with unresolved D. The source material was PBMCs, sampled after 24 months of ibrutinib treatment. The sequence derives from a human donor with chronic lymphocytic leukemia. CDR3 in amino acids: CASTPGAPSVLFYGYTF. The CDR3 coding sequence is TGTGCCAGTACCCCGGGAGCCCCTTCTGTACTTTTCTATGGCTACACCTTC.